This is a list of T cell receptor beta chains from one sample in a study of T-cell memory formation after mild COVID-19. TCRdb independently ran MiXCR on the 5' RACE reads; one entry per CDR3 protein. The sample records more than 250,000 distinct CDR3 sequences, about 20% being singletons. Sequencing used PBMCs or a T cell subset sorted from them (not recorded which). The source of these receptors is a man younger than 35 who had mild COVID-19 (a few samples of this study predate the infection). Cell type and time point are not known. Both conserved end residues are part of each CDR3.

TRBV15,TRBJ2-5,CATSSDSPRGETQYF
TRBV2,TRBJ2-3,CASSDVGTDTQYF
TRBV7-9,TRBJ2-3,CASTRTTSTDTQYF
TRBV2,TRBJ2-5,CASKGLPGETQYF
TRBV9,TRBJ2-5,CASSVAGGSVAETQYF
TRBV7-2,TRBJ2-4,CASSLGGSTKNIQYF
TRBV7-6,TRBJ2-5,CASSLGWGALETQYF
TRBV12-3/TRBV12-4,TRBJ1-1,CASSLKHRTGKAFF
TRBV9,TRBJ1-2,CASSVGRNYGYTF
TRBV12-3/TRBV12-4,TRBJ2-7,CASSFQPSYEQYF
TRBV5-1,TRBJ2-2,CASSLLQLNTGELFF
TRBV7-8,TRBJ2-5,CASSLESGTQGRETQYF
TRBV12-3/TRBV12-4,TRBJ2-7,CASGFYEQYF
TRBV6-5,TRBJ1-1,CATEDRLNTEAFF
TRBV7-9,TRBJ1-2,CASSWETGTYGYTF
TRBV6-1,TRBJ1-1,CASARIMNTEAFF
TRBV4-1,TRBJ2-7,CASRGQTYEQYF
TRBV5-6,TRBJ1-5,CASSLGVATDNQPQHF
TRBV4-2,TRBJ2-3,CASSQAFGRGSDTQYF
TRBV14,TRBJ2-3,CASSRLAGGSTDTQYF
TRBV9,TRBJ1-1,CASSVQGGGEAFF
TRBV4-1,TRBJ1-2,CASSQVSGGYTF
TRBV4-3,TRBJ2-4,CASSQDRGPKNIQYF
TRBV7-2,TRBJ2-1,CASSLATWEQFF
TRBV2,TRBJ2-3,CASTYRDRESTDTQYF
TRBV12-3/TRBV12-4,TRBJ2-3,CASSTTGPADTQYF
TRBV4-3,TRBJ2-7,CASSQGVDSSYEQYF
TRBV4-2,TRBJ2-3,CASSQGDTDTQYF
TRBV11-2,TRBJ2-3,CASSLIRIVTDTQYF
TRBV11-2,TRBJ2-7,CASSSNLRTGEEQYF
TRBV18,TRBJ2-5,CASSPPGFETQYF
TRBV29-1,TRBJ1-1,CSVDREWDTEAFF
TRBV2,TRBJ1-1,CASIPGHTNTEAFF
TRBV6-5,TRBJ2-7,CASTDRYDEQYF
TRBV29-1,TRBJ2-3,CSALAGGLGDTQYF
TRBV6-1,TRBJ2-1,CASSSPGSNLEQFF
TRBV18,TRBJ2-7,CASSPPGTEEQYF
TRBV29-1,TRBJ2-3,CSTDAGGGTDTQYF
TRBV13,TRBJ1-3,CASSLGDGNTIYF
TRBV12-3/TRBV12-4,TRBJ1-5,CASSEGQGQPQHF
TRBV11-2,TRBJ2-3,CASSKSGGDTQYF
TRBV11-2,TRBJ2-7,CASSLALSSYEQYF
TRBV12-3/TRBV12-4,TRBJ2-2,CASSRSGTSGGGELFF
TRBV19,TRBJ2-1,CASSASRSSYNEQFF
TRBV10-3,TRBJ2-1,CAISEGWRDNEQFF
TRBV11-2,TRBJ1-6,CASSLPDSPLHF
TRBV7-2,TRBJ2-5,CASSFHGRETQYF
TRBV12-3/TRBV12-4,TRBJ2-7,CASSGFGGAVEQYF
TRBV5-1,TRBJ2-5,CASSLEFGETQYF
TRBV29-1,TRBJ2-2,CSVPTDRSNTGELFF
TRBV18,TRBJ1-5,CASSPGGYYSNQPQHF
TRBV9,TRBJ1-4,CASSVEGAQAEKLFF
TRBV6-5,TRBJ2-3,CASSYGGTRHSTDTQYF
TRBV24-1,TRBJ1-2,CATSVGSDGYTF